This T cell receptor (beta chain) was found in a study of blood T cell repertoires in COVID-19. Study as a whole: Italy, Spain and the United States were the sources of the convalescent and acute COVID-19 samples.

In germline, CDR1 is MNHEY, CDR2 SMNVEV (reference sequence). This CDR3 spans 14 amino acids. Trimming pared 4 bases from V and 8 bases from J, leaving 15 bases between. TCRdb's table, derived via immunoSEQ multiplex PCR, lists solely in-frame clones and lacks some. The sample has more than 150,000 clones; about four fifths are singletons. Sequencing was done on a sample of peripheral blood. V usage is TRBV27 and J usage is TRBJ2-1; no firm D call. This sequence originates from a man aged 55 to 69 with acute or convalescent COVID-19. In nucleotides, the CDR3 is TGTGCCAGCAGTTCCACCCCCCTAGTCCATGAGCAGTTCTTC. This encodes CASSSTPLVHEQFF.